Sequencing of this T cell receptor (beta chain) was carried out in a study of blood T cell repertoires in COVID-19. Study in general: Sample material is recorded as cDNA or gDNA derived from T cells, B-cell-depleted T cells, or PBMCs.

The study recruited people aged roughly 18 to 100 years across approximately 24 US areas. Clinical history as reported by participants underpinned cohort assignment. Trimming removed 3 bases at V and 1 base at J, with 8 bases between. Germline CDR1 reads SGDLS; CDR2 reads YYNGEE. This CDR3 contains 15 residues. The data were produced by immunoSEQ multiplex PCR, yet TCRdb's version contains in-frame clones alone and is incomplete. The sample carries around 290,000 clones, 89% recorded once. The source is a woman aged 40 to 50 who had recovered from COVID-19. Material for sequencing was PBMCs or T cells enriched from blood (not recorded which). This chain links TRBV9 with TRBJ1-6; possibly TRBD1 for D (6 bases). The CDR3 sequence is CASSATGSYNSPLHF. The CDR3 DNA sequence: TGTGCCAGCAGCGCTACAGGGTCCTATAATTCACCCCTCCACTTT.